These 20 T cell receptor beta chains were all obtained from the same sample, sequenced in a study of blood T cell repertoires in COVID-19. Produced via immunoSEQ multiplex PCR; TCRdb's table is partial and in-frame only. Of fewer than 60,000 clones in the sample, roughly nine tenths were seen once. Sequencing input: peripheral blood. The receptors stem from a human donor in a cohort sampled during active COVID-19.

This chain joins TRBV18 and TRBJ2-7; 10 nucleotides align to TRBD2. The germline CDR1 and CDR2 sequences are KGHSH and LQKENI. This CDR3 comprises 14 residues. The trim removed 4 bases at V and 2 bases at J, leaving 2 bases unmatched. CDR3 protein: CASSLGLAAYEQYF. The CDR3 coding sequence is TGTGCCAGCTCACTTGGACTAGCGGCCTACGAGCAGTACTTC.

V gene TRBV27 combines with J gene TRBJ2-7; TRBD2 might be the D (6 bases). V shed 4 bases and J shed 3 bases, with 16 bases lying between them. This CDR3 spans 15 amino acids. Germline CDR1 is MNHEY and CDR2 is SMNVEV (reference sequence). CDR3 sequence (DNA): TGTGCCAGCAGTTCTCTCTCCGCGGGGAGCTACGAGCAGTACTTC. This gives the protein CASSSLSAGSYEQYF.

The rearrangement links TRBV27 to TRBJ2-7; 8 nucleotides align to TRBD1. Germline V gene data show CDR1 as MNHEY and CDR2 as SMNVEV (reference sequence). The J segment lost 4 bases and the V segment lost 8 bases, leaving 10 bases of the junction unmatched. This CDR3 contains 14 residues. In DNA form, the CDR3 reads TGTGCCAGCCGCCCCGGGACAGGAACTTACGAGCAGTACTTC. This gives the protein CASRPGTGTYEQYF.

The gene calls are TRBV5-5 and TRBJ2-5, with D perhaps TRBD2 (6 bases). CDR1 and CDR2 (germline): SGHKS, YYEKEE (reference sequence). This CDR3 has 13 residues. Trimming shortened V by 4 bases and J by 2 bases, and 9 bases separated the two germline ends. CDR3 nucleotide sequence: TGTGCCAGCAGCCGGACTACTCAAGAGACCCAGTACTTC. Protein product: CASSRTTQETQYF.

This chain uses TRBV7-3 with TRBJ1-2; 7 bases map to TRBD1. The CDR3 totals 14 residues. Unmatched junction bases numbered 9, after V lost 5 bases and J lost 6 bases. CDR1 is SGHTA and CDR2 is FQGTGA in the germline V gene. CDR3 sequence reads: CASSIGTAGDGYTF. For the CDR3, the DNA is TGTGCCAGCAGCATTGGGACAGCTGGGGATGGCTACACCTTC.

The J gene is TRBJ2-7, the V gene TRBV5-1, with D tentatively TRBD2 (7 bases). V was cut by 4 bases and J by 3 bases, with 14 bases left in between. Germline assignment: CDR1 SGHRS and CDR2 YFSETQ. The CDR3 covers 14 residues. The CDR3 region has the DNA TGCGCCAGCAGCCCGCGGGGGCGGCACTACGAGCAGTACTTC. Protein sequence: CASSPRGRHYEQYF.

The genes are TRBV7-9 and TRBJ2-7; tentatively, D is TRBD1 (5 bases). The length of the CDR3 is 13 residues. CDR1 is SEHNR and CDR2 is FQNEAQ in the germline V gene (reference sequence). Trimming removed 5 bases at V and 8 bases at J, with 16 bases between. The CDR3 sequence is CASSPDSMSKQYF. In DNA, the CDR3 is TGTGCCAGCAGCCCTGACAGTATGAGTAAGCAGTACTTC.

V gene TRBV5-1 combines with J gene TRBJ1-4, with TRBD1 identical over 11 bases. The CDR3 consists of 15 residues. V was pared by 4 bases and J by 8 bases, with 7 bases of the junction left unmatched. Per the germline V gene, CDR1 is SGHRS and CDR2 is YFSETQ. As DNA, the CDR3 is TGCGCCAGCAGCGACGGGACAGGGGGAAAAGAAAAACTGTTTTTT. Its protein is CASSDGTGGKEKLFF. Full variable domain (outside the CDR3, taken from reference TRBV5-1 and TRBJ1-4): KAGVTQTPRYLIKTRGQQVTLSCSPISGHRSVSWYQQTPGQGLQFLFEYFSETQRNKGNFPGRFSGRQFSNSRSEMNVSTLELGDSALYLCASSDGTGGKEKLFFGSGTQLSVL.

CDR3 amino acids: CSASVAGRWINEQFF. Here the CDR3 DNA reads TGCAGTGCTAGTGTGGCAGGGCGGTGGATAAATGAGCAGTTCTTC. This rearrangement joins TRBV20-1 to TRBJ2-1; a weak D match, TRBD1 (5 bases). Germline loops: CDR1 DFQATT, CDR2 SNEGSKA (reference sequence). V was clipped by 3 bases and J by 7 bases, with 19 bases between them. The CDR3 covers 15 residues.

This chain connects TRBV28 to TRBJ2-1; 7 positions agree with TRBD2. The junction had 7 bases not matched to a gene; V was cut back by 5 bases and J by 0 bases. From germline, CDR1 is MDHEN and CDR2 SYDVKM. The CDR3 contains 16 residues. CDR3 in amino acids: CASSMGGGYSYNEQFF. In nucleotides, the CDR3 is TGTGCCAGCAGTATGGGGGGAGGGTACTCCTACAATGAGCAGTTCTTC.

The rearrangement links TRBV29-1 to TRBJ1-4; perhaps TRBD1 as D (5 bases). The CDR3 runs to 14 residues. Germline CDR1 and CDR2: SQVTM and ANQGSEA. Trimming removed 5 bases from V and 2 bases from J, with 12 bases in between. CDR3 coding DNA: TGCAGCGTTCGTAGGGGTGCGACTAATGAAAAACTGTTTTTT. This translates into CSVRRGATNEKLFF. Full variable domain (remainder filled in from reference TRBV29-1 and TRBJ1-4): SAVISQKPSRDICQRGTSLTIQCQVDSQVTMMFWYRQQPGQSLTLIATANQGSEATYESGFVIDKFPISRPNLTFSTLTVSNMSPEDSSIYLCSVRRGATNEKLFFGSGTQLSVL.

The chain uses TRBV29-1 and TRBJ2-5; D might be TRBD1 (5 bases). The CDR3 loop spans 12 amino acids. The germline V and J ends were trimmed by 4 bases and 5 bases, with 11 bases remaining between them. Germline-derived CDR1 and CDR2 are SQVTM and ANQGSEA. The chain's CDR3 is CSVGTYSETQYF. CDR3 coding DNA: TGCAGCGTTGGGACATATTCCGAGACCCAGTACTTC.

The chain employs TRBV11-2 and TRBJ2-1; 11 bases map to TRBD2. Germline V gene sequence: CDR1 SGHAT, CDR2 FQNNGV. This CDR3 has 14 amino acids. V dropped 4 bases and J dropped 6; count of bases not matched to a gene: 2. The CDR3, as DNA: TGTGCCAGCAGCTCCGGGACTAGCGGCAATGAGCAGTTCTTC. Translating it yields CASSSGTSGNEQFF.

Written as DNA, the CDR3 is TGCGCCAGCAGTCAATGGCCCGGAGGAGGTCAGCCCCAGCATTTT. Translating gives CASSQWPGGGQPQHF. The chain joins TRBV23-1 to TRBJ1-5; D gene ambiguous. TRBV23-1 is an ORF, with its function uncertain. This CDR3 is 15 amino acids long. V was clipped by 1 base and J by 6 bases, with 13 bases between them.

This clone showed up just a few times. The chain uses TRBV9 and TRBJ2-5; 7 nucleotides agree with TRBD1. The CDR3 consists of 14 residues. From germline, CDR1 is SGDLS and CDR2 YYNGEE. The J segment lost 5 bases and the V segment lost 4 bases, leaving 8 bases of the junction unmatched. The CDR3 here is CASSTTGAWETQYF. CDR3 DNA: TGTGCCAGCAGCACCACAGGGGCGTGGGAGACCCAGTACTTC.

The V and J genes are TRBV3-1 (or the pseudogene TRBV3-2) and TRBJ1-5; tentatively, D is TRBD1 (6 bases). V was shortened by 3 bases and J by 4 bases, with 13 bases between the two germline ends. This CDR3 is built from 15 residues. The germline CDR1 and CDR2 sequences are LGHDT and YNNKEL (reference sequence). In DNA, the CDR3 is TGTGCCAGCAGCCATGGGGGCGACAGAAATCAGCCCCAGCATTTT. Translating it yields CASSHGGDRNQPQHF.

The V gene is TRBV28, the J gene TRBJ2-3; D is ambiguous. V dropped 3 bases and J dropped 4 bases, with 5 bases sitting between them. CDR3 size: 12 residues. Germline V lookup: CDR1 MDHEN, CDR2 SYDVKM. The CDR3 here is CASSFGADTQYF. The CDR3 nucleotides are TGTGCCAGCAGTTTTGGAGCAGATACGCAGTATTTT.

The V gene is TRBV29-1, the J gene TRBJ2-5; 8 bases agree with TRBD1. Germline loops: CDR1 SQVTM, CDR2 ANQGSEA. The V and J ends lost 6 bases and 3 bases, in that order; junction bases with no gene match: 6. This CDR3 is 13 amino acids long. CDR3: CSVTDREEETQYF. DNA of the CDR3: TGCAGCGTAACGGACAGGGAGGAAGAGACCCAGTACTTC.

This clone was observed a few times. The chain has TRBV27 and TRBJ1-3; a possible D gene is TRBD1 (5 bases). The germline V gene has CDR1 MNHEY and CDR2 SMNVEV (reference sequence). CDR3 length: 14 amino acids. The V and J ends lost 6 bases and 4 bases respectively, with 13 bases between them. The CDR3 spells CASRSTAIGNTIYF. For the CDR3, the DNA is TGTGCCAGCAGATCGACAGCTATCGGAAACACCATATATTTT.

The chain recombines TRBV6-5 with TRBJ1-2; 7 nucleotides align to TRBD1. The CDR3 is 15 amino acids. Germline V gives CDR1 MNHEY, CDR2 SVGAGI. V shed 6 bases, J shed 0 bases, and the junction held 7 bases outside the gene matches. CDR3 nucleotides: TGTGCCAGCAGCTGGTACAGGGGTTCTAACTATGGCTACACCTTC. Its translation: CASSWYRGSNYGYTF.